This is a list of T cell receptor beta chains from one sample in a study of blood T cell repertoires in COVID-19. Profiled with immunoSEQ multiplex PCR; TCRdb holds only in-frame clones, not every one. Found here are 250,000 or so clones, 80% to 90% of them singletons; the top ten hold less than 8.5%. The specimen sequenced was PBMCs or T cells enriched from blood (not recorded which). The receptors here all came from a woman aged 45-60 years who had been exposed to COVID-19. CDR3s include the opening cysteine and the closing phenylalanine or tryptophan. Each record gives: J gene, V gene, clone size, CDR3 length, D gene, CDR3 DNA, CDR3 protein. D genes are given only for firm matches. Rows give clone size only sometimes, using once, few, many, or a class for an expanded clone.

j_call: TRBJ1-2; v_call: TRBV4-3; clone_size: -; cdr3_length: 16; d_call: TRBD1; cdr3_nt: TGCGCCAGCAGCCATACCGGGACAGGGGGGACGTATGGCTACACCTTC; cdr3_aa: CASSHTGTGGTYGYTF
j_call: TRBJ1-1; v_call: TRBV6-1; clone_size: -; cdr3_length: 14; d_call: -; cdr3_nt: TGTGCCAGCAGTGAAGCCCACAGGAACACTGAAGCTTTCTTT; cdr3_aa: CASSEAHRNTEAFF
j_call: TRBJ2-3; v_call: TRBV4-3; clone_size: -; cdr3_length: 17; d_call: -; cdr3_nt: TGCGCCAGCAGCCAAGAGAGTGGTCGTCCGCCCGCAGATACGCAGTATTTT; cdr3_aa: CASSQESGRPPADTQYF
j_call: TRBJ1-2; v_call: TRBV4-2; clone_size: -; cdr3_length: 14; d_call: -; cdr3_nt: TGTGCCAGCAGCCAGGAGACAGGCCCTTATGGCTACACCTTC; cdr3_aa: CASSQETGPYGYTF
j_call: TRBJ1-4; v_call: TRBV4-1; clone_size: once; cdr3_length: 17; d_call: TRBD1; cdr3_nt: TGCGCCAGCAGCCAAGTCCCGGGACAGGACTGGGGTGAAAAACTGTTTTTT; cdr3_aa: CASSQVPGQDWGEKLFF
j_call: TRBJ2-7; v_call: TRBV7-2; clone_size: -; cdr3_length: 15; d_call: -; cdr3_nt: TGTGCCAGCAGCTTAGATGCGGGACGGAGCTACGAGCAGTACTTC; cdr3_aa: CASSLDAGRSYEQYF
j_call: TRBJ1-5; v_call: TRBV29-1; clone_size: -; cdr3_length: 15; d_call: -; cdr3_nt: TGCAGCGTTGCCTTCGGGGGGAATAGCAATCAGCCCCAGCATTTT; cdr3_aa: CSVAFGGNSNQPQHF
j_call: TRBJ2-3; v_call: TRBV7-9; clone_size: few; cdr3_length: 14; d_call: -; cdr3_nt: TGTGCCAGCAGGGGCCGCCCTAGCACAGATACGCAGTATTTT; cdr3_aa: CASRGRPSTDTQYF
j_call: TRBJ2-2; v_call: TRBV4-1; clone_size: -; cdr3_length: 16; d_call: -; cdr3_nt: TGCGCCAGCAGCCAAGATGGAGGGGGCGCGACCGGGGAGCTGTTTTTT; cdr3_aa: CASSQDGGGATGELFF
j_call: TRBJ1-1; v_call: TRBV5-4; clone_size: -; cdr3_length: 15; d_call: TRBD1; cdr3_nt: TGTGCCAGCAGCTTGATCCAGGGGGCGAACACTGAAGCTTTCTTT; cdr3_aa: CASSLIQGANTEAFF
j_call: TRBJ1-1; v_call: TRBV19; clone_size: once; cdr3_length: 13; d_call: TRBD1; cdr3_nt: TGTGCCACCATGGACAGGGCGGGGACTGAAGCTTTCTTT; cdr3_aa: CATMDRAGTEAFF
j_call: TRBJ2-7; v_call: TRBV19; clone_size: -; cdr3_length: 16; d_call: -; cdr3_nt: TGTGCCAGTAGTATTGGTGGAGGAGTTTATACCAACGAGCAGTACTTC; cdr3_aa: CASSIGGGVYTNEQYF